This TCR beta chain stems from a study of early stage breast cancer tumors. Study results and caveats: Most shared enriched TCRB sequences were commonly generated ones.

Data came from immunoSEQ multiplex PCR; TCRdb stores just in-frame clones and leaves some out. Of about 31,000 clones listed, 70% to 75% are singletons. Concerning this clone: Its specificity is unknown.

Germline CDR1 SGHRS, CDR2 YFSETQ. This CDR3 has 15 residues. Trimming cost V 5 bases and J 7 bases, with 21 bases left between them. This TCR was sampled from a person aged 35-50 years with breast cancer. The sample consisted of blood. The V call is TRBV5-1, the J call TRBJ1-2; D ambiguous. The CDR3 reads CASRSTTGSLRGYTF. The CDR3 region has the DNA TGCGCCAGCAGATCCACTACGGGGTCCCTTCGTGGCTACACCTTC.